Following are 15 T cell receptor beta chains from one sample sequenced in a study of blood T cell repertoires in COVID-19 (TCRdb year 2020). The method behind the library was the immunoSEQ multiplex PCR assay. Drawn from immuneACCESS, this table holds only the in-frame rearrangements with V and J called that TCRdb kept. Clones are partly lost; checked studies trace under half to an unresolved V gene and leave the rest unexplained. For this sample the table gives some 88,000 clones, of which around 86% were detected only once. The ten largest clones add up to 3.8% of the sample. The sequenced material came from peripheral blood. All receptors come from a man aged 60 to 75 with acute or convalescent COVID-19.

The V call is TRBV6-4, the J call TRBJ2-1, with 12 bases lining up with TRBD2. This CDR3 region has 15 residues. The germline V gene encodes CDR1 MRHNA and CDR2 SNTAGT. V lost 9 bases to trimming and J lost 7 bases; unmatched junction nucleotides: 10. CDR3 amino acids: CASSLTSGSRNEQFF. The CDR3 nucleotides read TGTGCCAGTTCCCTGACTAGCGGGAGTCGGAATGAGCAGTTCTTC.

This chain links TRBV6-5 with TRBJ2-7; perhaps TRBD1 as D (5 bases). V lost 6 bases to trimming and J lost 2 bases, with 11 bases between them. The CDR3 has 13 amino acids. Germline CDR1 and CDR2: MNHEY and SVGAGI. The CDR3 region is CASRPPTAYEQYF. In DNA, the CDR3 is TGTGCCAGCAGGCCACCGACAGCCTACGAGCAGTACTTC.

The chain is built from TRBV6-2 or TRBV6-3 and TRBJ2-2; D is ambiguous. The CDR3 is made up of 13 amino acids. CDR1 and CDR2 from the germline V gene are MNHEY and SVGEGT. V lost 2 bases to trimming and J lost 6 bases, with 7 bases between them. CDR3 sequence reads: CASSYQLAGELFF. In DNA, the CDR3 is TGTGCCAGCAGTTACCAGCTAGCCGGGGAGCTGTTTTTT.

This clone has a handful of counts. V usage is TRBV6-5 and J usage is TRBJ2-2, with TRBD2 matching over 9 bases. The CDR3 runs 14 residues. CDR1 and CDR2 from the germline V gene are MNHEY and SVGAGI. Losses at the gene ends were 6 bases for V and 8 bases for J; bases not matched to a gene: 7. The CDR3 nucleotides read TGTGCCAGCAGAAGTAGCGGGAGTGGTGGGGAGCTGTTTTTT. This gives the protein CASRSSGSGGELFF.

This chain links TRBV24-1 with TRBJ2-5; TRBD1 might be the D (6 bases). Trimming took 5 bases from V and 1 from J, leaving 10 bases between them. Germline V CDR1 and CDR2: KGHDR, SFDVKD. The CDR3 sequence is 14 residues long. CDR3 nucleotide sequence: TGTGCCACCAGTGCAGGGGCCCTCCAAGAGACCCAGTACTTC. It encodes CATSAGALQETQYF.

The V gene is TRBV5-1, the J gene TRBJ2-5; TRBD1 matches 9 bases. There are 13 residues in the CDR3. The V and J ends lost 4 bases and 6 bases, in that order; junction bases with no gene match: 4. CDR1 is SGHRS, CDR2 YFSETQ, per germline. The CDR3 coding sequence is TGCGCCAGCAGCGACACAGGGGGCAAGACCCAGTACTTC. It codes for CASSDTGGKTQYF.

The chain couples TRBV9 to TRBJ2-1; 7 nucleotides line up with TRBD1. With 4 bases clipped from V and 6 bases from J, the junction kept 10 bases outside the gene matches. Germline CDR1 reads SGDLS; CDR2 reads YYNGEE. CDR3 length: 15 amino acids. CDR3 nucleotide sequence: TGTGCCAGCAGCCCGGGGCAGGGGGTCGGCAATGAGCAGTTCTTC. Its translation: CASSPGQGVGNEQFF.

The chain recombines TRBV7-2 with TRBJ2-1; TRBD1 aligns across 9 bases. The trim removed 5 bases at V and 6 bases at J, leaving 2 bases unmatched. The length of the CDR3 is 13 residues. Germline V gene lookup returns CDR1 SGHTA and CDR2 FQGNSA. CDR3 sequence (DNA): TGTGCCAGCAGCAAGACAGGGGGCAATGAGCAGTTCTTC. Amino acid sequence: CASSKTGGNEQFF.

The V gene is TRBV10-3, the J gene TRBJ1-2; D gene unclear. The CDR3 loop spans 14 amino acids. V lost 0 bases to trimming and J lost 0 bases, with 5 bases between them. Germline lookup yields CDR1 ENHRY and CDR2 SYGVKD. The DNA for the CDR3 is TGTGCCATCAGTGAGTCTCGCGCTAACTATGGCTACACCTTC. This gives the protein CAISESRANYGYTF.

Concerning this clone itself: The same CDR3 also results from other DNA sequences found in this sample. V gene TRBV3-1 (or the pseudogene TRBV3-2) combines with J gene TRBJ2-3; TRBD2 aligns across 14 bases. From germline, CDR1 is LGHDT and CDR2 YNNKEL (reference sequence). The CDR3 consists of 16 residues. V gave up 1 base and J gave up 3 bases; unmatched junction bases: 0. The CDR3 region has the DNA TGTGCCAGCAGCCAAGGACTAGCGGGGGGGACAGATACGCAGTATTTT. This codes for CASSQGLAGGTDTQYF.

The chain recombines TRBV30 with TRBJ2-3; 10 bases fit TRBD2. The CDR3 totals 18 residues. Germline assignment: CDR1 GTSNPN and CDR2 SVGIG (reference sequence). The junction had 9 bases not matched to a gene; V was cut back by 0 bases and J by 0 bases. The DNA of the CDR3 is TGTGCCTGGAGTGTCTTTAGGACTAGCGGTACAAGCACAGATACGCAGTATTTT. It is translated as CAWSVFRTSGTSTDTQYF.

The gene calls are TRBV7-8 and TRBJ2-6; 7 bases are a match to TRBD1. This CDR3 is built from 15 residues. With 4 bases clipped from V and 4 bases from J, the junction kept 4 bases outside the gene matches. CDR1 and CDR2 from the germline V gene are SGHVS and FQNEAQ. DNA of the CDR3: TGTGCCAGCAGCTCAGACAGGGCCGGGGCCAACGTCCTGACTTTC. It codes for CASSSDRAGANVLTF.

The chain recombines TRBV2 with TRBJ1-3; TRBD1 matches 8 bases. The germline V gene encodes CDR1 SNHLY and CDR2 FYNNEI. V trimming: 3 bases; J trimming: 4 bases; junction bases outside the gene matches: 2. The CDR3 sequence is 14 residues long. The CDR3 sequence: CASSETGDGNTIYF. Here the CDR3 DNA reads TGTGCCAGCAGTGAGACAGGGGACGGAAACACCATATATTTT.

This chain links TRBV7-2 with TRBJ1-5; D possibly corresponds to TRBD1 (6 bases). V lost 5 bases and J lost 5, with 10 bases in between. CDR1 is SGHTA, CDR2 FQGNSA, per germline. The CDR3 is 13 amino acids. The CDR3 is CASSLGQYQPQHF. The CDR3 DNA is TGTGCCAGCAGCCTAGGACAGTATCAGCCCCAGCATTTT. The variable domain in full, with the rest retrieved from reference TRBV7-2 and TRBJ1-5, is GAGVSQSPSNKVTEKGKDVELRCDPISGHTALYWYRQSLGQGLEFLIYFQGNSAPDKSGLPSDRFSAERTGGSVSTLTIQRTQQEDSAVYLCASSLGQYQPQHFGDGTRLSIL.

This rearrangement joins TRBV5-1 to TRBJ1-6, with TRBD1 identical over 7 bases. Germline assignment: CDR1 SGHRS and CDR2 YFSETQ. The CDR3 spans 15 residues. The V segment lost 0 bases and the J segment 6 bases; nucleotides outside the gene matches: 3. CDR3 protein: CASSLEGAGNSPLHF. CDR3 in DNA: TGCGCCAGCAGCTTGGAGGGGGCAGGTAATTCACCCCTCCACTTT.